Listed below are T cell receptor beta chains from one sample, sequenced in a study of T cell repertoires in cytomegalovirus infection. MiXCR, run by TCRdb on the reads, gives a single entry per CDR3 protein. The sample lists 100,000 to 150,000 distinct CDR3 sequences; 20% to 30% were seen once. Which antigens these TCRs recognize remains unknown. The specimen was PBMCs, sequenced either directly or after in vitro stimulation (not recorded which). These receptors originate from a human donor in good health (CMV status not recorded). Some clones in this sample may be carry-over from other donors' samples. CDR3s include the opening cysteine and the closing phenylalanine or tryptophan. D genes are given only for firm matches. Clone size, where shown, is once, few, many, or a class for clones that have expanded.

18	.	.	TRBV28	TRBJ2-4	CASSAGRGGGPLGNIQYF	TGTGCCAGCAGTGCCGGCCGAGGGGGAGGGCCCCTCGGAAACATTCAGTACTTC
16	few	.	TRBV5-1	TRBJ2-1	CASSLVVGSSYNEQFF	TGCGCCAGCAGCTTGGTAGTAGGGAGCTCCTACAATGAGCAGTTCTTC
14	.	.	TRBV29-1	TRBJ1-2	CSVLEALTKYGYTF	TGCAGCGTCTTGGAAGCCTTGACAAAATATGGCTACACCTTC
14	.	TRBD1	TRBV25-1	TRBJ1-4	CASSEFRGNEKLFF	TGTGCCAGCAGTGAATTCAGGGGGAATGAAAAACTGTTTTTT
15	few	.	TRBV7-2	TRBJ2-3	CATETQTVAADTQYF	TGTGCCACGGAGACCCAAACCGTGGCGGCAGATACGCAGTATTTT
14	few	TRBD1	TRBV12-3/TRBV12-4	TRBJ2-7	CASSLQQGHYEQYF	TGTGCCAGCAGTCTACAACAGGGGCACTACGAGCAGTACTTC
15	few	.	TRBV28	TRBJ2-3	CASSWDHRATDTQYF	TGTGCCAGCAGTTGGGATCACAGGGCTACAGATACGCAGTATTTT
14	.	.	TRBV14	TRBJ1-1	CASSQQGLGTEAFF	TGTGCCAGCAGCCAACAGGGGCTGGGCACTGAAGCTTTCTTT
20	few	.	TRBV15	TRBJ2-5	CATSSPLLSRDRMFQETQYF	TGTGCCACCAGCAGTCCCTTATTGTCCCGGGACCGAATGTTCCAAGAGACCCAGTACTTC
14	many	TRBD2	TRBV7-2	TRBJ2-7	CASSDGTSGHEQYF	TGTGCCAGCAGCGACGGGACTAGCGGCCACGAGCAGTACTTC
14	.	.	TRBV7-2	TRBJ2-3	CASTRGQVTDTQYF	TGTGCCAGCACCCGGGGACAAGTCACAGATACGCAGTATTTT
16	.	.	TRBV12-3/TRBV12-4	TRBJ1-4	CASTLGLVATNEKLFF	TGTGCCAGCACCTTAGGTTTAGTTGCAACTAATGAAAAACTGTTTTTT
17	many	TRBD2	TRBV7-6	TRBJ2-1	CASSLGPGLAEGDEQFF	TGTGCCAGCAGCTTAGGTCCCGGACTAGCGGAAGGCGATGAGCAGTTCTTC
13	many	TRBD1	TRBV6-1	TRBJ1-2	CASSPGTGGIYTF	TGTGCCAGCAGTCCCGGGACAGGGGGAATCTACACCTTC
13	.	.	TRBV11-2	TRBJ1-4	CASSQNRREKLFF	TGTGCCAGCAGCCAAAACAGGAGGGAAAAACTGTTTTTT
15	.	.	TRBV29-1	TRBJ2-2	CSVEDRRENTGELFF	TGCAGCGTTGAAGATCGGCGGGAGAACACCGGGGAGCTGTTTTTT
19	many	.	TRBV7-6	TRBJ2-1	CASSLKPRFEAISYNEQFF	TGTGCCAGCAGCTTAAAGCCGCGCTTCGAGGCTATATCCTACAATGAGCAGTTCTTC
17	few	.	TRBV6-2/TRBV6-3	TRBJ1-1	CASSGAKGLRRGTEAFF	TGTGCCAGCAGTGGCGCGAAGGGTTTACGGCGGGGCACTGAAGCTTTCTTT
14	many	.	TRBV7-9	TRBJ2-2	CASSLALGTGELFF	TGTGCCAGCAGCTTAGCATTGGGAACCGGGGAGCTGTTTTTT
14	once	TRBD1	TRBV29-1	TRBJ1-2	CSVAGTGGNYGYTF	TGCAGCGTTGCCGGGACAGGGGGTAACTATGGCTACACCTTC
17	.	TRBD1	TRBV3-1	TRBJ2-2	CASSHSNLQGGAGELFF	TGTGCCAGCAGCCATTCGAATCTACAGGGGGGAGCCGGGGAGCTGTTTTTT
15	many	.	TRBV7-2	TRBJ1-1	CASSLAGVLNTEAFF	TGTGCCAGCAGCTTAGCAGGGGTCCTGAACACTGAAGCTTTCTTT
15	.	.	TRBV11-2	TRBJ2-2	CASSLAVGRTGELFF	TGTGCCAGCAGCTTAGCTGTGGGCCGAACCGGGGAGCTGTTTTTT
19	.	TRBD2	TRBV6-2/TRBV6-3	TRBJ2-1	CASSYPRGETSRSYNEQFF	TGTGCCAGCAGTTACCCGCGGGGGGAGACGTCACGGAGTTACAATGAGCAGTTCTTC
15	many	.	TRBV7-2	TRBJ1-2	CASSLDRTVNYGYTF	TGTGCCAGCAGCTTAGATAGGACGGTGAACTATGGCTACACCTTC
16	.	TRBD1	TRBV6-5	TRBJ2-7	CASSYSALTGGYEQYF	TGTGCCAGCAGTTACTCAGCGCTGACAGGGGGCTACGAGCAGTACTTC
12	.	.	TRBV29-1	TRBJ2-2	CSASVAPGELFF	TGCAGCGCCTCGGTAGCGCCCGGGGAGCTGTTTTTT
19	many	.	TRBV7-9	TRBJ2-1	CASSRYGTGPLSEYNEQFF	TGTGCCAGCAGCCGTTACGGGACTGGACCCCTATCGGAGTACAATGAGCAGTTCTTC
16	few	TRBD2	TRBV11-2	TRBJ2-3	CASSSAPGLDTDTQYF	TGTGCCAGCAGCTCGGCGCCGGGACTAGATACAGATACGCAGTATTTT
15	few	.	TRBV6-6	TRBJ1-5	CASSRGGDRNQPQHF	TGTGCCAGCAGCCGGGGGGGGGATCGCAATCAGCCCCAGCATTTT
16	.	.	TRBV4-1	TRBJ2-2	CASSQGALTNTGELFF	TGCGCCAGCAGCCAAGGAGCCTTGACGAACACCGGGGAGCTGTTTTTT
18	many	TRBD2	TRBV7-2	TRBJ2-3	CASSLPRGTSGNSDTQYF	TGTGCCAGCAGCCTACCCCGGGGGACTAGCGGGAATTCAGATACGCAGTATTTT
16	.	.	TRBV7-4	TRBJ2-2	CASSSVAGGVTGELFF	TGTGCCAGCAGCTCCGTAGCCGGAGGGGTAACCGGGGAGCTGTTTTTT
14	many	.	TRBV11-3	TRBJ1-1	CASSFRYTDTEAFF	TGTGCCAGCAGCTTCAGGTATACGGACACTGAAGCTTTCTTT
15	few	.	TRBV2	TRBJ2-7	CASSEAWTRSYEQYF	TGTGCCAGCAGTGAAGCTTGGACCAGGTCCTACGAGCAGTACTTC
13	.	.	TRBV10-3	TRBJ2-1	CAISQLGGSEQFF	TGTGCCATCAGCCAGTTAGGAGGGAGTGAGCAGTTCTTC
12	few	.	TRBV7-2	TRBJ2-3	CASSPGLDTQYF	TGTGCCAGCAGCCCTGGGCTCGATACGCAGTATTTT
15	once	TRBD2	TRBV7-6	TRBJ2-5	CASSLMASGSETQYF	TGTGCCAGCAGCCTAATGGCTAGCGGGAGTGAGACCCAGTACTTC
15	many	.	TRBV10-3	TRBJ2-3	CAISAFASAGDTQYF	TGTGCCATCAGTGCCTTTGCGTCAGCCGGAGATACGCAGTATTTT
16	.	TRBD2	TRBV7-6	TRBJ2-5	CASSPYSAGVGETQYF	TGTGCCAGCAGCCCCTATTCAGCGGGAGTCGGAGAGACCCAGTACTTC
15	.	TRBD2	TRBV6-2/TRBV6-3	TRBJ2-1	CASSYGTSGTDEQFF	TGTGCCAGCAGTTACGGGACTAGCGGGACGGATGAGCAGTTCTTC
16	.	.	TRBV27	TRBJ2-3	CASSSPGDPSTDTQYF	TGTGCCAGCAGTTCTCCAGGAGACCCTAGCACAGATACGCAGTATTTT
13	.	.	TRBV7-2	TRBJ1-5	CASSPRLDQPQHF	TGTGCCAGCAGCCCCCGGTTGGACCAGCCCCAGCATTTT
15	.	.	TRBV4-3	TRBJ2-3	CASSRGNSGTDTQYF	TGCGCCAGCAGCCGGGGGAACTCTGGCACAGATACGCAGTATTTT
15	many	TRBD1	TRBV10-3	TRBJ1-4	CAISERTGKGEKLFF	TGTGCCATCAGTGAGAGGACAGGAAAGGGTGAAAAACTGTTTTTT
14	many	.	TRBV20-1	TRBJ1-5	CSAEATGPNQPQHF	TGCAGTGCCGAAGCTACAGGGCCTAATCAGCCCCAGCATTTT
13	few	.	TRBV27	TRBJ1-1	CASSFYQNTEAFF	TGTGCCAGCAGTTTTTACCAGAACACTGAAGCTTTCTTT
11	.	.	TRBV23-1	TRBJ1-1	CASSLYFGAFF	TGCGCCAGCAGTCTATACTTCGGGGCTTTCTTT
12	few	TRBD1	TRBV30	TRBJ2-3	CARNRGPDTQYF	TGTGCCAGAAACAGGGGTCCAGATACGCAGTATTTT
15	.	TRBD2	TRBV30	TRBJ2-3	CAAEPGLAGGDTQYF	TGTGCCGCTGAACCGGGACTAGCGGGAGGAGATACGCAGTATTTT
16	few	.	TRBV4-3	TRBJ1-4	CASSQVSGASGEKLFF	TGCGCCAGCAGCCAAGTTTCAGGGGCCTCTGGTGAAAAACTGTTTTTT
15	many	TRBD2	TRBV7-2	TRBJ2-3	CASSLPRTRADTQYF	TGTGCCAGCAGCTTACCGAGGACTAGAGCCGATACGCAGTATTTT
14	.	TRBD1	TRBV6-6	TRBJ2-5	CASSWTGGQETQYF	TGTGCCAGCAGCTGGACAGGGGGGCAAGAGACCCAGTACTTC
13	.	.	TRBV20-1	TRBJ2-1	CSARWRSYNEQFF	TGCAGTGCTAGGTGGCGGTCCTACAATGAGCAGTTCTTC